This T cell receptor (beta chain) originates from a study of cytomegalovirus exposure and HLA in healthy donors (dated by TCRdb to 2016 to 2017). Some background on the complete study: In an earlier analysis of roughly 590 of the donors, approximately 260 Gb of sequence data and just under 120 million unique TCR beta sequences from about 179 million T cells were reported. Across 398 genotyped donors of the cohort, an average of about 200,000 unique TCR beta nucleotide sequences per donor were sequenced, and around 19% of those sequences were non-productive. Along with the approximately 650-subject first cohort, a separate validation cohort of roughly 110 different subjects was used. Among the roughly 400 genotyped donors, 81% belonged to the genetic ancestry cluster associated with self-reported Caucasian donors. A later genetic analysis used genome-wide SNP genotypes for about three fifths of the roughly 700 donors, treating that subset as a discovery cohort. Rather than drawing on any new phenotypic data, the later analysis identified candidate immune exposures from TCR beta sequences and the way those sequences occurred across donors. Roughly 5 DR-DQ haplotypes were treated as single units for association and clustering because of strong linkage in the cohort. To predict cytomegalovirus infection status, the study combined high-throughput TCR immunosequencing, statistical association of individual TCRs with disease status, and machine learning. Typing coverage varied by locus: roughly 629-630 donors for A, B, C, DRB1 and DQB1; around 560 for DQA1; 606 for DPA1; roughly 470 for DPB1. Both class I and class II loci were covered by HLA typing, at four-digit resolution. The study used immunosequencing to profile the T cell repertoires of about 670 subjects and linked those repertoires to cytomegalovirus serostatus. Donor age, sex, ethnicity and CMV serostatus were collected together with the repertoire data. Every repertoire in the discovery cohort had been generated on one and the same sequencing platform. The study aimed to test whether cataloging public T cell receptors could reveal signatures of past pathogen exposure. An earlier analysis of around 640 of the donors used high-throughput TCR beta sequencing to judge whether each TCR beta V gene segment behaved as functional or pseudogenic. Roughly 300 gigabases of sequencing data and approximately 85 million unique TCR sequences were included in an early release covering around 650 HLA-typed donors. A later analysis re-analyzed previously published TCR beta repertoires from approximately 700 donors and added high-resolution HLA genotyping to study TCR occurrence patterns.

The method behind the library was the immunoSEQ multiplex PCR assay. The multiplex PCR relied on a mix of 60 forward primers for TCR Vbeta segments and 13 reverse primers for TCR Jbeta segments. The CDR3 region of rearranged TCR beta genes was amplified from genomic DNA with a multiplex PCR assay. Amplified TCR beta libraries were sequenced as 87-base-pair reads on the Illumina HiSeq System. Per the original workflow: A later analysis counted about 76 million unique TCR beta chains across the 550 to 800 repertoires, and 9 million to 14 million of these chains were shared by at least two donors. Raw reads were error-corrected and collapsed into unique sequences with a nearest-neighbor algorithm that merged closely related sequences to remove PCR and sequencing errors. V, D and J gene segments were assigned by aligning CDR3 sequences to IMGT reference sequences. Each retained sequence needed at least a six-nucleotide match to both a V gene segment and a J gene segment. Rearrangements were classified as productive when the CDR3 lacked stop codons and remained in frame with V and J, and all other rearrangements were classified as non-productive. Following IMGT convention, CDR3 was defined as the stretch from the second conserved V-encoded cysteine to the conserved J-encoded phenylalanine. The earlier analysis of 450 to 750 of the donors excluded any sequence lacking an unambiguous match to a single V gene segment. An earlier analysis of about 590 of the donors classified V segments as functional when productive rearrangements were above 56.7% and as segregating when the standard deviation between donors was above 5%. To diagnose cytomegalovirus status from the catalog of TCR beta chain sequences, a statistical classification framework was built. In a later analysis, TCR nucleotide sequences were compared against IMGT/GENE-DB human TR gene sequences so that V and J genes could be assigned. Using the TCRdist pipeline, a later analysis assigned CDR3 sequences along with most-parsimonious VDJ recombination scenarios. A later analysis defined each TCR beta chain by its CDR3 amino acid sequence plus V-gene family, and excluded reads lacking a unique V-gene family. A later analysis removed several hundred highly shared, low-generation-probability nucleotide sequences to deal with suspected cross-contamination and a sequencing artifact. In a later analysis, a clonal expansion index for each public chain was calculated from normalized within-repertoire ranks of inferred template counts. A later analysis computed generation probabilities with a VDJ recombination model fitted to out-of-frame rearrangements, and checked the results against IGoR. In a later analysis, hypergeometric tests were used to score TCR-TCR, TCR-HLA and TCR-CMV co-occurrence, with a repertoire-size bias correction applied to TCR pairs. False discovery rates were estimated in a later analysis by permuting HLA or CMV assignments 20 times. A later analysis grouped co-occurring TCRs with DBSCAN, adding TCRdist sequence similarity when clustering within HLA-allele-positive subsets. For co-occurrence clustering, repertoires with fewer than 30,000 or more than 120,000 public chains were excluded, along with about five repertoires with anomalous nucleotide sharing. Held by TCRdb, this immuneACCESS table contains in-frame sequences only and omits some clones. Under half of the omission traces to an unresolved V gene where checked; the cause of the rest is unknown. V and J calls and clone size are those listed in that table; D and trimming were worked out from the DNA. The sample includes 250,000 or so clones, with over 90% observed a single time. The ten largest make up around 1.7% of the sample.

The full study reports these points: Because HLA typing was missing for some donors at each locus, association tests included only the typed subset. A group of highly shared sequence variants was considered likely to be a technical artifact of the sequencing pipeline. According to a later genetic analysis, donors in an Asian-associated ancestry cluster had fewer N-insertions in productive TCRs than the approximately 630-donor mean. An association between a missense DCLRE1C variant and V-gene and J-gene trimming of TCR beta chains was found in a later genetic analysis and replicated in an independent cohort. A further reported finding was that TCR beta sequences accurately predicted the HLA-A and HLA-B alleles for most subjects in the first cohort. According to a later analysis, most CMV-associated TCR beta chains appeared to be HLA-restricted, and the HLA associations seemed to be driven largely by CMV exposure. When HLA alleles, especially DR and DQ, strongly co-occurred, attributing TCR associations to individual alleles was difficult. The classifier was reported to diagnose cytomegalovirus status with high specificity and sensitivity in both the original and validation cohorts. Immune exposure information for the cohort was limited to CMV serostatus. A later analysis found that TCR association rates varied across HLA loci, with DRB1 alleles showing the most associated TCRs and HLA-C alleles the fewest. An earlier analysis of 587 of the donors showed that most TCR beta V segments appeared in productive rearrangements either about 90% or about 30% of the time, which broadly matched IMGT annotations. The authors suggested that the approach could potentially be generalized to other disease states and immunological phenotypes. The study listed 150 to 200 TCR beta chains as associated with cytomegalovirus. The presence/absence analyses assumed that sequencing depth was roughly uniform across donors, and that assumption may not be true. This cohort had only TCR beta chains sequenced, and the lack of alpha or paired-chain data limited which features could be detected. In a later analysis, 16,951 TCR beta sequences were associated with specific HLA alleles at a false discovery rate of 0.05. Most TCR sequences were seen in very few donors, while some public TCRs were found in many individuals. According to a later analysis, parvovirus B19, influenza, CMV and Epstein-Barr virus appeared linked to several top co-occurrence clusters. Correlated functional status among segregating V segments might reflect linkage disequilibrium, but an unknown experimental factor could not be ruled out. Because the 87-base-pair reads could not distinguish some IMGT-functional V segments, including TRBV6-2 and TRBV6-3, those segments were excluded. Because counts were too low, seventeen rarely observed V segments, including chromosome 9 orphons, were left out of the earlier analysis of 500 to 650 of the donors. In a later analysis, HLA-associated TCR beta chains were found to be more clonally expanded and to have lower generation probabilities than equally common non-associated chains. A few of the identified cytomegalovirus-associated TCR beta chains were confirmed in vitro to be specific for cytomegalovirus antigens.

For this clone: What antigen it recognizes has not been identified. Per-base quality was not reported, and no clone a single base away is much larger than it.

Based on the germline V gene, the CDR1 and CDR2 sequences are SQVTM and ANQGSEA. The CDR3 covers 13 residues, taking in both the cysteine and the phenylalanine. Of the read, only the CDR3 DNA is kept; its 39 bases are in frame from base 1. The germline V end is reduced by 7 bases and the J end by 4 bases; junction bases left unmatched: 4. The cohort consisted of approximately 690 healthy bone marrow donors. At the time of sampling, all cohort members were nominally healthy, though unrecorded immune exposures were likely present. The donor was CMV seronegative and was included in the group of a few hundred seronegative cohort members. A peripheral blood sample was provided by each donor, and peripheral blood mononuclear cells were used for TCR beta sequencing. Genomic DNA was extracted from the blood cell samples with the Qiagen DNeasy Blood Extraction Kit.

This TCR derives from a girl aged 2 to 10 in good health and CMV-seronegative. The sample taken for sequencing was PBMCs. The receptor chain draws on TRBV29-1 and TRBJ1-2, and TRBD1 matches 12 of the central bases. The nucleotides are TGCAGCGCTGGGACAGGGGGCGGCTATGGCTACACCTTC. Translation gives CSAGTGGGYGYTF.